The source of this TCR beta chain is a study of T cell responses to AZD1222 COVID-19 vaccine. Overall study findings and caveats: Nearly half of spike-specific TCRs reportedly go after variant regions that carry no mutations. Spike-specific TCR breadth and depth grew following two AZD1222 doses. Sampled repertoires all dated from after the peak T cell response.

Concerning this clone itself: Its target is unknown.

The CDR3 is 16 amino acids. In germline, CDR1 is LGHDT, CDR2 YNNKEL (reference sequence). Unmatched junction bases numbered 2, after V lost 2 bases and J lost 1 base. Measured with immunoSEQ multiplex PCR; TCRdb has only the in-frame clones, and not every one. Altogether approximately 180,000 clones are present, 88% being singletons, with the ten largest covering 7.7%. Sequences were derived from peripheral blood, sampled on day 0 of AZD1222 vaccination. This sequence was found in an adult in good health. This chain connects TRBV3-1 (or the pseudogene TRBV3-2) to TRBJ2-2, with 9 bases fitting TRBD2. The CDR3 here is CASSQLTSGNTGELFF. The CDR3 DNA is TGTGCCAGCAGCCAATTGACTAGCGGGAACACCGGGGAGCTGTTTTTT.